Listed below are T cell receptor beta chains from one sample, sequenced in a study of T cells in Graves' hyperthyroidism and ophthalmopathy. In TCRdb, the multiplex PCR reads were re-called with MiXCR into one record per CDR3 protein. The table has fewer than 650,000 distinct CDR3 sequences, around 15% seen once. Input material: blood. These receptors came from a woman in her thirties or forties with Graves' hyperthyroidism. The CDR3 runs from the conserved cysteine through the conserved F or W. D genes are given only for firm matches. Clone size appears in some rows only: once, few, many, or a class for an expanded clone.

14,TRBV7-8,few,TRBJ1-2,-,CASSLGLQVYGYTF,TGTGCCAGCAGCTTAGGGCTCCAGGTTTATGGCTACACCTTC
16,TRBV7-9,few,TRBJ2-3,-,CASSPTGLQSTDTQYF,TGTGCCAGCAGCCCCACGGGACTCCAAAGCACAGATACGCAGTATTTT
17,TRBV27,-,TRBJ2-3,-,CASVRTTGLGNPDTQYF,TGTGCCAGCGTCCGGACCACGGGTCTGGGGAACCCAGATACGCAGTATTTT
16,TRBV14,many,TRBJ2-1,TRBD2,CASSPPGLAGLYEQFF,TGTGCCAGCAGCCCCCCTGGACTAGCGGGACTATATGAGCAGTTCTTC
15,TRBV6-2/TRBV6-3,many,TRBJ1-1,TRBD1,CASSSAGTGGTEAFF,TGTGCCAGCAGTTCAGCCGGGACAGGGGGCACTGAAGCTTTCTTT
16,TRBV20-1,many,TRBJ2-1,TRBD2,CSARDRREGHYNEQFF,TGCAGTGCTAGAGATCGGCGGGAGGGTCATTACAATGAGCAGTTCTTC
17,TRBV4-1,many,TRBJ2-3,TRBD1,CASSLLQTGGMTDTQYF,TGCGCCAGCAGCCTCCTTCAGACAGGGGGCATGACAGATACGCAGTATTTT
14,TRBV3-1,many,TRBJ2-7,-,CASSQAGAGREQYF,TGTGCCAGCAGCCAAGCGGGAGCAGGTCGGGAGCAGTACTTC
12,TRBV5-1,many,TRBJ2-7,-,CASSSTSQEQYF,TGCGCCAGCAGCTCGACTAGTCAGGAGCAGTACTTC
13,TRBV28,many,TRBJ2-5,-,CASSSGSQETQYF,TGTGCCAGCAGTTCCGGGAGCCAAGAGACCCAGTACTTC
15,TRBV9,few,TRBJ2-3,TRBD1,CASSVNRGQGDTQYF,TGTGCCAGCAGCGTTAACAGGGGGCAAGGAGATACGCAGTATTTT
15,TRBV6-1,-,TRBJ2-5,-,CASSAGDIQQETQYF,TGTGCCAGCAGTGCAGGGGACATCCAGCAAGAGACCCAGTACTTC
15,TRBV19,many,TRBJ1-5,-,CASSALDRRDQPQHF,TGTGCCAGTAGTGCTCTGGACCGGAGGGATCAGCCCCAGCATTTT
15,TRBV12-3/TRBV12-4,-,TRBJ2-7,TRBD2,CASSGIAGGLYEQYF,TGTGCCAGCAGTGGCATAGCGGGAGGGCTTTACGAGCAGTACTTC
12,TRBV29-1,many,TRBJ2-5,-,CSVDRSRETQYF,TGCAGCGTTGATAGGAGTAGGGAGACCCAGTACTTC
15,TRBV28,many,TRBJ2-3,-,CASSSRGGGTDTQYF,TGTGCCAGCAGTTCAAGGGGAGGAGGCACAGATACGCAGTATTTT
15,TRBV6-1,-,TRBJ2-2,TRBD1,CASSSDRVGTGELFF,TGTGCCAGCAGCTCCGACAGGGTGGGCACCGGGGAGCTGTTTTTT
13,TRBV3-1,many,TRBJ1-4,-,CASSPQFGEKLFF,TGTGCCAGCAGCCCCCAGTTTGGTGAAAAACTGTTTTTT
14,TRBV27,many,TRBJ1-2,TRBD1,CASSMGQNYYGYTF,TGTGCCAGCAGCATGGGACAGAATTACTATGGCTACACCTTC
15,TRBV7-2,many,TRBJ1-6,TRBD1,CASSSLDRVNSPLHF,TGTGCCAGCAGCTCCCTGGACAGGGTTAATTCACCCCTCCACTTT
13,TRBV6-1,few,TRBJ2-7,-,CASIGATGYEQYF,TGTGCCAGCATCGGGGCCACGGGCTACGAGCAGTACTTC
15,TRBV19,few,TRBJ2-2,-,CASKTDSRNTGELFF,TGTGCCAGTAAGACGGACTCCCGGAACACCGGGGAGCTGTTTTTT
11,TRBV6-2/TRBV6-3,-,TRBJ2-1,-,CASRTGYEQFF,TGTGCCAGCCGGACGGGTTATGAGCAGTTCTTC
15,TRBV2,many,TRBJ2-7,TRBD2,CASSELAGANYEQYF,TGTGCCAGCAGTGAACTAGCGGGGGCCAACTACGAGCAGTACTTC
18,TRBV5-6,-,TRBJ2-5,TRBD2,CASSLGGSGQRSQETQYF,TGTGCCAGCAGCTTGGGTGGTAGCGGGCAAAGATCCCAAGAGACCCAGTACTTC
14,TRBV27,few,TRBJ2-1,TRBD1,CASRTGQGASEQFF,TGTGCCAGCCGTACGGGACAGGGGGCTAGTGAGCAGTTCTTC
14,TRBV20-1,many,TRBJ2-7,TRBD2,CSARGLAETYEQYF,TGCAGTGCTAGGGGGCTAGCGGAGACCTACGAGCAGTACTTC
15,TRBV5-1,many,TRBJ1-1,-,CASSPGPSMNTEAFF,TGCGCCAGCAGCCCTGGCCCGTCTATGAACACTGAAGCTTTCTTT
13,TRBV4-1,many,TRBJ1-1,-,CASSQGMNTEAFF,TGTGCCAGCAGCCAGGGTATGAACACTGAAGCTTTCTTT
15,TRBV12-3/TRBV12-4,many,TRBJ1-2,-,CASSLKRTVSYGYTF,TGTGCCAGCAGTTTAAAGAGAACAGTCAGCTATGGCTACACCTTC
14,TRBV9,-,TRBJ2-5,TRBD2,CASSPLGTSGTQYF,TGTGCCAGCAGCCCCCTGGGGACTAGCGGGACCCAGTACTTC
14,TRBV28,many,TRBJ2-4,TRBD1,CASSLPGGRNIQYF,TGTGCCAGCAGCCTCCCAGGGGGTAGAAACATTCAGTACTTC
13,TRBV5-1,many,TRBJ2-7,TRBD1,CASSWGQSYEQYF,TGCGCCAGCAGCTGGGGACAGTCCTACGAGCAGTACTTC
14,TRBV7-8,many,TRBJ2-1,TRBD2,CASSETSDYNEQFF,TGTGCCAGCAGCGAGACTAGCGACTACAATGAGCAGTTCTTC
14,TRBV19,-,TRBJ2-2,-,CASSRQVKTGELFF,TGTGCCAGTAGTAGACAGGTCAAAACCGGGGAGCTGTTTTTT
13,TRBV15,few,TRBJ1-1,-,CATSRGRKTEAFF,TGTGCCACCAGCAGAGGCCGGAAAACTGAAGCTTTCTTT
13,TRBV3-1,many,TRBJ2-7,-,CASSQGPIYEQYF,TGTGCCAGCAGCCAAGGGCCAATCTACGAGCAGTACTTC
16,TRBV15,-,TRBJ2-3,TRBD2,CATSREGREGTDTQYF,TGTGCCACCAGCAGAGAAGGGCGGGAGGGTACAGATACGCAGTATTTT
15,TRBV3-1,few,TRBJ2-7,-,CASSQDRTMGYEQYF,TGTGCCAGCAGCCAAGACCGTACGATGGGGTACGAGCAGTACTTC
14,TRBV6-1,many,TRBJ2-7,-,CASSPGANPYEQYF,TGTGCCAGCAGCCCCGGAGCGAACCCCTACGAGCAGTACTTC
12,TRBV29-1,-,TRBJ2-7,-,CSAADGTYEQYF,TGCAGCGCTGCGGACGGTACCTACGAGCAGTACTTC
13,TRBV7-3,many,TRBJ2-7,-,CASSLSDDYEQYF,TGTGCCAGCAGCTTATCTGACGACTACGAGCAGTACTTC
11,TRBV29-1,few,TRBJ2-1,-,CSGELGNEQFF,TGCAGCGGGGAGTTGGGCAATGAGCAGTTCTTC
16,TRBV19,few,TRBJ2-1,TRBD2,CASTPGLAGGYNEQFF,TGTGCCAGTACCCCGGGACTAGCGGGAGGCTACAATGAGCAGTTCTTC
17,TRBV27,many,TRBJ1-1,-,CASSPSGIISAWTEAFF,TGTGCCAGCAGCCCCTCAGGGATTATTAGTGCATGGACTGAAGCTTTCTTT
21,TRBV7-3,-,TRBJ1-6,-,CASSSTVEIKYGGSYNSPLHF,TGTGCCAGCAGCTCCACCGTGGAGATTAAGTATGGTGGCTCCTATAATTCACCCCTCCACTTT
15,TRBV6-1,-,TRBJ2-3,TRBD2,CASRKKLAGADTQYF,TGCGCCAGCAGGAAAAAACTAGCGGGAGCGGATACGCAGTATTTT
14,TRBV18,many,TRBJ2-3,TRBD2,CASSGTSGLYTQYF,TGTGCCAGCTCCGGGACTAGCGGACTCTATACGCAGTATTTT
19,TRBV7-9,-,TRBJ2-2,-,CASSLSRGPGTPNTGELFF,TGTGCCAGCAGCTTATCCCGAGGTCCCGGGACACCGAACACCGGGGAGCTGTTTTTT
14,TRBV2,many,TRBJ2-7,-,CASSPPAGVYEQYF,TGTGCCAGCAGTCCGCCCGCAGGGGTCTACGAGCAGTACTTC
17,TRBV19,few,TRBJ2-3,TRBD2,CASSIGRWREGADTQYF,TGTGCCAGTAGTATAGGTCGTTGGCGGGAGGGCGCAGATACGCAGTATTTT
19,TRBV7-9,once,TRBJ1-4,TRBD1,CASSLAFRTTGTGGEKLFF,TGTGCCAGCAGCTTAGCATTCAGGACCACCGGGACAGGGGGAGAAAAACTGTTTTTT
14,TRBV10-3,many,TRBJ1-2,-,CAISETGINYGYTF,TGTGCCATCAGTGAGACAGGGATTAACTATGGCTACACCTTC
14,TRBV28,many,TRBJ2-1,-,CASSYPGEMNEQFF,TGTGCCAGCAGTTATCCGGGAGAAATGAATGAGCAGTTCTTC
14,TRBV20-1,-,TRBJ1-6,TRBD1,CSARQGDVGSPLHF,TGCAGTGCTAGACAGGGGGATGTTGGATCACCCCTCCACTTT
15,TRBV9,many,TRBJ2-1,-,CASSVGSYVSNEQFF,TGTGCCAGCAGCGTAGGCTCCTATGTTTCCAATGAGCAGTTCTTC
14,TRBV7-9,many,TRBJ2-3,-,CASSPESGPDTQYF,TGTGCCAGCAGCCCAGAGTCGGGCCCAGATACGCAGTATTTT